This T cell receptor (beta chain) was obtained from a study of blood T cell repertoires in COVID-19. Whole-study context: COVID-19 samples collected from the United States, Italy and Spain covered acute and convalescent phases. T cells, B-cell-depleted T cells, or PBMCs supplied cDNA or gDNA.

Study processing details: From reference gene primer amplification, estimates of nucleated cell counts were derived. Some clones are missing from TCRdb's copy, which holds only in-frame ones; the method was immunoSEQ multiplex PCR. The D gene and trimming were derived from the DNA, and the V and J assignments and clone size from that table. The profile shows some 140,000 clones, approximately 90% of them singletons. The receptor was isolated from a man aged 50 or older with active or convalescent COVID-19. The source material was peripheral blood.

CDR3 in amino acids: CASSAETGKVNTEAFF. CDR3 nucleotide sequence: TGTGCCAGCAGTGCAGAGACAGGGAAGGTGAACACTGAAGCTTTCTTT. V usage is TRBV2 and J usage is TRBJ1-1; 7 bases align to TRBD1. The CDR3 is 16 residues long. Germline V lookup: CDR1 SNHLY, CDR2 FYNNEI. V lost 4 bases and J lost 0; bases outside the gene matches: 8.